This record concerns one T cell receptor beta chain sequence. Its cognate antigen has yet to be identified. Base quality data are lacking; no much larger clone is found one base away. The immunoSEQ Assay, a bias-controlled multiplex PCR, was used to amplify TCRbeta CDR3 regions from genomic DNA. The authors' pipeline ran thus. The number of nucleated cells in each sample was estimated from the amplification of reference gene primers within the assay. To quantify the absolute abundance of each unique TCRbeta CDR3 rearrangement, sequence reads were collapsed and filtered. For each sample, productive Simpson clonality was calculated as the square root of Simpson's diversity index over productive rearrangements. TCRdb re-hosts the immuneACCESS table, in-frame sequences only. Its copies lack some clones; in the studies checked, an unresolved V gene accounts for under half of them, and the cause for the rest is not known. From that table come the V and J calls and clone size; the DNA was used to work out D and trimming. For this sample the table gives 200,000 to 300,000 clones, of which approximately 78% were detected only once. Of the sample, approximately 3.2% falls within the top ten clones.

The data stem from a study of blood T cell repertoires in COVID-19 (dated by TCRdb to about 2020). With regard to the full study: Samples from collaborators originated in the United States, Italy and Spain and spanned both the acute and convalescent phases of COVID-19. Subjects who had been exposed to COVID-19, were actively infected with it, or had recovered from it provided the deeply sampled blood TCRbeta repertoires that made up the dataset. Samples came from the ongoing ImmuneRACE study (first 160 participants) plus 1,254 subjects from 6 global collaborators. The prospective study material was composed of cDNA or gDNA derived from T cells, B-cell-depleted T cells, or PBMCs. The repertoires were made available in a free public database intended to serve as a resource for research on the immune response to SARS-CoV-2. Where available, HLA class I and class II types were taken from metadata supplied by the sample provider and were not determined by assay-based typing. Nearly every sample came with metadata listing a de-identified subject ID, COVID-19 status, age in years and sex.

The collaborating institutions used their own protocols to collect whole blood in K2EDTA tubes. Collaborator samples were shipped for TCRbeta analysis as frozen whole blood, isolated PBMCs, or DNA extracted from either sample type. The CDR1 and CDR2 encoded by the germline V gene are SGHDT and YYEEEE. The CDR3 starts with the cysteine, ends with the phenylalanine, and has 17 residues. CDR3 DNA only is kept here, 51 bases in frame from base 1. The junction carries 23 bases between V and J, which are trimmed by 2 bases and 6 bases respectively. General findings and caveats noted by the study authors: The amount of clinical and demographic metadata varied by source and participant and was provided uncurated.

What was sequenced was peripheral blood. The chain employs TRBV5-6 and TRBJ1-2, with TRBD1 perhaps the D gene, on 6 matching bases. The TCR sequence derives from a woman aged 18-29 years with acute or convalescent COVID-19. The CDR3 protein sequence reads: CASSFSLPRGETDGYTF. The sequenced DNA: TGTGCCAGCAGCTTTTCCCTCCCCAGGGGAGAAACTGATGGCTACACCTTC.